The clone carrying this TCR beta chain was detected a few times. Its cognate antigen is unknown. These data come from a study of cytomegalovirus exposure and HLA in healthy donors. The CDR3 covers 14 residues. In germline, CDR1 is SGHRS, CDR2 YFSETQ. J lost 3 bases, V lost 5 bases, and 6 bases had no gene match. PCR amplification relied on 60 Vbeta primers (plus 13 Jbeta primers). Per the study methods: Unique TCR beta chains numbered roughly 80 million in a later analysis, with roughly 10 million shared. Some clones are missing from TCRdb's copy, which holds only in-frame ones; the method was immunoSEQ multiplex PCR. The D gene and trimming were derived from the DNA, and the V and J assignments and clone size from that table. The sample lists approximately 220,000 clones, around four fifths seen once, with more than 0.6% in the top ten. The study, taken as a whole, reports: The records held CMV serostatus as the only immune exposure information. Later examination showed HLA-associated TCR beta chains had greater clonal expansion than equally common others. A later analysis found that most CMV-associated TCR beta chains appeared HLA-restricted.

The sample consisted of PBMCs. The source is a boy aged 2 to 9 in good health and CMV-seronegative. The V and J genes are TRBV5-1 and TRBJ2-7; 9 bases are a match to TRBD2. The CDR3 protein is CASRVSGSHYEQYF. As DNA, the CDR3 is TGCGCCAGCAGAGTTAGCGGGAGCCACTACGAGCAGTACTTC.